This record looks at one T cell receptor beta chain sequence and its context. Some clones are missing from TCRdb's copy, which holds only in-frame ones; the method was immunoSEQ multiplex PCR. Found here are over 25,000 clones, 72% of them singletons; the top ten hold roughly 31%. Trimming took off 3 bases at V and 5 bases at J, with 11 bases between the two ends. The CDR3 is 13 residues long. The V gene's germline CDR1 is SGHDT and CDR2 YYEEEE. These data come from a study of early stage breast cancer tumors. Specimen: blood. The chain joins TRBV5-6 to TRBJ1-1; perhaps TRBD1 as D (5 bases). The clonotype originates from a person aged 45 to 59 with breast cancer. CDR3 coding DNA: TGTGCCAGCAGCTGGCGGGGGGGAACTGAAGCTTTCTTT. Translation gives CASSWRGGTEAFF.